The T cell receptor beta chain described here comes from a study of CD8 T cells in Susac syndrome (dated by TCRdb to between 2018 and 2020). About the full investigation: Repertoire sequencing was used to test whether CD8+ T cell activation and differentiation in Susac syndrome was antigen driven.

Peripheral blood CD8+ and CD4+ T cells from healthy donors, Susac syndrome patients and multiple sclerosis patients were profiled by high-throughput TCR beta sequencing. Treatment-naive patients with stable or active relapsing-remitting disease fulfilling revised McDonald criteria were used as multiple sclerosis controls. CD8+ TEMRA cells were enriched by FACS, while bulk CD8+ and CD4+ T cells were purified by magnetic negative isolation. Blood was collected in EDTA tubes and processed within 24 hours, with PBMCs isolated through density gradient centrifugation. PBMCs destined for TCR sequencing were cryopreserved in liquid nitrogen and later thawed in a 37 °C water bath. The sorted or isolated CD4+, CD8+ and CD8+ TEMRA cells reached a purity of at least 90%. RNA was extracted using the RNeasy kit, and about 0.45 to 1 ug of the RNA was reverse transcribed with random hexamers. The immunoSEQ multiplex PCR assay, covering 54 Vbeta and 13 Jbeta segments, was used to amplify TCR beta CDR3 regions. PCR amplification bias was corrected using a synthetic template baseline for primer optimization and computational correction. Concerning the study's data processing: Reads were assigned to V, D and J genes according to IMGT and analyzed in immunoSEQ Analyzer, with only productive sequences retained. To calculate clonality, Shannon entropy was normalized by log2 of the number of productive unique sequences and then subtracted from one. Public and private clones were assessed among the 100 most prevalent clones of each patient and control. A clone was defined as Susac-specific if it was absent from the healthy and MS cohorts, from roughly 1,000 published viral clones and from other ImmuneACCESS disease sequences. TCRdb handled the public reads itself, with Q25 trimming in fastp and clone calling in MiXCR, and kept productive beta chains. Entries are consolidated by CDR3 protein sequence, retaining the most common genes and DNA. The V and J calls here are based on TCRdb, not the publication. This sample holds 250,000 to 350,000 distinct CDR3 sequences; about 92% were observed only once. The ten largest clones add up to about 0.07% of the sample.

Overall study outcomes, separate from this receptor: The number of individuals in the TCR sequencing and HLA analysis was acknowledged as relatively small.

The CDR3 sequence holds 14 residues, the cysteine and phenylalanine included. Kept here is only the CDR3 DNA, which spans 42 bases and is read in frame from base 1. CDR1 SEHNR and CDR2 FQNEAQ are derived from the germline V gene (reference sequence). Trimming costs V 2 bases and J 6 bases, and their ends lie 11 bases apart. To note about this clonotype: It lacks a known antigen. Per-nucleotide qualities are absent, and no much larger clonotype sits a single base away.

The chain couples TRBV7-9 to TRBJ2-1; a confident D gene designation cannot be given. The sample taken for sequencing was CD4+ T cells from PBMCs. The sequence came from a human donor with multiple sclerosis. Here the CDR3 is given as CASSLIGLVNEQFF. The DNA reads as follows: TGTGCCAGCAGCTTAATCGGTTTGGTCAATGAGCAGTTCTTC.